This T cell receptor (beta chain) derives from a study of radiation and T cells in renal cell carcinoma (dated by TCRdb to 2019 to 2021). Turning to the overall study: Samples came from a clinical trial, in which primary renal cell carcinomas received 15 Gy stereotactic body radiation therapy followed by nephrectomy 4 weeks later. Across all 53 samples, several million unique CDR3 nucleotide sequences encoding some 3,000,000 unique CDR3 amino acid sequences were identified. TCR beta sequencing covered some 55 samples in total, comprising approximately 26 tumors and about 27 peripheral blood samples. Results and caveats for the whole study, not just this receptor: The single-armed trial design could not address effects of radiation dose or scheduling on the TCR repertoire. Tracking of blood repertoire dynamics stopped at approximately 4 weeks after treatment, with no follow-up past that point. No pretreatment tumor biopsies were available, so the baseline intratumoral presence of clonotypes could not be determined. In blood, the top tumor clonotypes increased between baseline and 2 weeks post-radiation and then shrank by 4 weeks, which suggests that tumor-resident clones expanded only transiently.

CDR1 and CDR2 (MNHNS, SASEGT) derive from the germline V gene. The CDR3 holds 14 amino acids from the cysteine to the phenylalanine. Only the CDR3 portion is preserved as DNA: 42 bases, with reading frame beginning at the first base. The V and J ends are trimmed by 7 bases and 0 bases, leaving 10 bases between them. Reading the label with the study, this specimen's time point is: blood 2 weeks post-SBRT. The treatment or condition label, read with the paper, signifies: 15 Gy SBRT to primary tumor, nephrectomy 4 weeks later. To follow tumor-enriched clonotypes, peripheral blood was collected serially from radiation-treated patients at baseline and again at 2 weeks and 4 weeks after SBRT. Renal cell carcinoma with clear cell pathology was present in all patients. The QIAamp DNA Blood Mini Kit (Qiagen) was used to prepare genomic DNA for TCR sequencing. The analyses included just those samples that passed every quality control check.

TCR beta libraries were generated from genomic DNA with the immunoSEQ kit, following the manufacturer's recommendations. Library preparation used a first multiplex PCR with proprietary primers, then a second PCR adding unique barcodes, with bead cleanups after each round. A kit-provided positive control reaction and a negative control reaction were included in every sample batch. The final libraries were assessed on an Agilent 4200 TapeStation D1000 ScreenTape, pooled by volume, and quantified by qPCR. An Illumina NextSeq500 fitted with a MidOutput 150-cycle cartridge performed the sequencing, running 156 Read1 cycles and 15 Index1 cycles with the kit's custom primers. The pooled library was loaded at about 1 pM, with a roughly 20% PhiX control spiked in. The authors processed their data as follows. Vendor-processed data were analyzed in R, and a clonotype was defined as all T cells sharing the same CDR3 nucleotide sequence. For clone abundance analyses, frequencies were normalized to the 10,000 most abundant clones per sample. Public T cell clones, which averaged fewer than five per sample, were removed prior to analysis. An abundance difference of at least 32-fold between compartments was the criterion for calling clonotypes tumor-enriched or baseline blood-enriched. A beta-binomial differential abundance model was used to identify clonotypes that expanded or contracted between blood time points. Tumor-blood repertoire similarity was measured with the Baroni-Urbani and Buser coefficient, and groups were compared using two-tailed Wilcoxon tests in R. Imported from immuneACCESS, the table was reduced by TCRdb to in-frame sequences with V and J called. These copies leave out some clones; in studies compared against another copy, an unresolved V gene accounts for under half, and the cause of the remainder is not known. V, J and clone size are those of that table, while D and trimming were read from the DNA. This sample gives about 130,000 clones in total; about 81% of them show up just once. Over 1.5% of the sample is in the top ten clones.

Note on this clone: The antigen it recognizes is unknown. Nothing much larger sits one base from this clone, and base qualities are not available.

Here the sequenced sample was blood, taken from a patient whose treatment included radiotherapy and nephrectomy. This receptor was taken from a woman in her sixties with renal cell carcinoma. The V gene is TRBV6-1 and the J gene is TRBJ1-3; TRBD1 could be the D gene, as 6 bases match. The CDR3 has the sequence CASKQGDSGNTIYF. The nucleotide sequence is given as TGTGCCAGCAAACAGGGAGACTCTGGAAACACCATATATTTT.